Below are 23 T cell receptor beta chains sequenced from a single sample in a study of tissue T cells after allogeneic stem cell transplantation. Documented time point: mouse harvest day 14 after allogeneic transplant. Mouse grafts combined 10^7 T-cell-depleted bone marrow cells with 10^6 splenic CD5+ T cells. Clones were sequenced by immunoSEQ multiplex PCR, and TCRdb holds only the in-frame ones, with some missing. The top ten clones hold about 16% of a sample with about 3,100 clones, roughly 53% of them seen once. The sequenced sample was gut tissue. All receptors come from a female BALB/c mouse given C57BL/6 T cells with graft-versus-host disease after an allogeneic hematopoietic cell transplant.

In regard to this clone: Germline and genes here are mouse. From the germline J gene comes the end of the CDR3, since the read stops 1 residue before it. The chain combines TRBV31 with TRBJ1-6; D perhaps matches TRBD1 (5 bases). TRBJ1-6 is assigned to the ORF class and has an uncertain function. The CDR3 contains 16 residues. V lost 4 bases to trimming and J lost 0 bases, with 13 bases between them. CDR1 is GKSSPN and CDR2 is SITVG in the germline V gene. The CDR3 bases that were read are TGTGCCTGGAACCGGGACGGAAATTCCTATAATTCGCCCCTCTAC. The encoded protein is CAWNRDGNSYNSPLY. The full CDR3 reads CAWNRDGNSYNSPLYF.

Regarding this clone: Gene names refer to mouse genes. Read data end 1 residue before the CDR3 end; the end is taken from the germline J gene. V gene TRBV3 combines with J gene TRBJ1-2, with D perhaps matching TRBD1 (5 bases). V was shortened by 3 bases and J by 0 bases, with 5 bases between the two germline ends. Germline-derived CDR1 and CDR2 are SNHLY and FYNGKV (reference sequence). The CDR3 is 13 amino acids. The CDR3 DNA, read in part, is TGTGCCAGCAGCTTGACAGCAAACTCCGACTACACC. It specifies CASSLTANSDYT. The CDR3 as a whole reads CASSLTANSDYTF.

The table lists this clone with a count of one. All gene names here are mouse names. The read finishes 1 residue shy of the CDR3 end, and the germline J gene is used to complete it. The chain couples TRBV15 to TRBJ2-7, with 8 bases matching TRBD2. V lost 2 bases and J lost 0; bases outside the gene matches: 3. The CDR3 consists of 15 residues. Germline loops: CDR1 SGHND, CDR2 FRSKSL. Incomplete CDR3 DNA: TGTGCCAGCAGTTTATCGGGGGGGCGCTCCTATGAACAGTAC. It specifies CASSLSGGRSYEQY. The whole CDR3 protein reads CASSLSGGRSYEQYF. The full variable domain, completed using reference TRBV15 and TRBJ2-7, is DAGVTQTPRHEVAEKGQTIILKCEPVSGHNDLFWYRQTKIQGLELLSYFRSKSLMEDGGAFKDRFKAEMLNSSFSTLKIQPTEPKDSAVYLCASSLSGGRSYEQYFGPGTRLTVL.

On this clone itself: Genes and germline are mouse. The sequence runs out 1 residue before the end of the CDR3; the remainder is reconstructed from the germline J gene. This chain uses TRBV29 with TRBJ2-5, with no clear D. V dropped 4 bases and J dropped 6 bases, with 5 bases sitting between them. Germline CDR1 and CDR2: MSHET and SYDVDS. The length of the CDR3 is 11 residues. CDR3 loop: CASSYPDTQYF. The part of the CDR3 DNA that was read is TGTGCTAGCAGTTACCCGGACACCCAGTAC.

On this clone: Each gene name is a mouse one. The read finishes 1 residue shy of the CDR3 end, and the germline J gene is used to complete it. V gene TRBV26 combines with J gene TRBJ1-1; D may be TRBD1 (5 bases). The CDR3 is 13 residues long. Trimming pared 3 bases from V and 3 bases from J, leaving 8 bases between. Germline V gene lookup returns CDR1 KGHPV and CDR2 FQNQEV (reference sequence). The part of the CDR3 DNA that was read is TGTGCCAGCAGTCTTCGGGGGGACACAGAAGTCTTC. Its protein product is CASSLRGDTEVF. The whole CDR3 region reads CASSLRGDTEVFF.

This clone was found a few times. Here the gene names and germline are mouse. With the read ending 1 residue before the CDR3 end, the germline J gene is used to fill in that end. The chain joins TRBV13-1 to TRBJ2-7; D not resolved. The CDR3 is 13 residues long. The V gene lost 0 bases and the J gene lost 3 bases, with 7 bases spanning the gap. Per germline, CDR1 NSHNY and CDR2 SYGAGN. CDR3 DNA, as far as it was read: TGTGCCAGCAGTGATGCACAGTACTATGAACAGTAC. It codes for CASSDAQYYEQY. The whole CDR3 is CASSDAQYYEQYF.

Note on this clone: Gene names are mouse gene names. The part of the CDR3 DNA that was read is TGTGCCAGCAGGCAGGGAAACACAGAAGTCTTC. Translation: CASRQGNTEVF. The whole CDR3 sequence reads CASRQGNTEVFF. V and J are TRBV26 and TRBJ1-1, with D perhaps matching TRBD1 (5 bases). The CDR3 end lies 1 residue beyond the end of the read and is filled in from the germline J gene. The CDR3 has 12 residues. Germline lookup yields CDR1 KGHPV and CDR2 FQNQEV (reference sequence). V shed 6 bases and J shed 1 base, with 6 bases lying between them.

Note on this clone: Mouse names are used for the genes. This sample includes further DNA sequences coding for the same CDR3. The CDR3 bases that were read are TGTGCAAGCAGCTTAGCGGGGAACTCCGACTACACC. It yields the protein CASSLAGNSDYT. The full-length CDR3 reads as CASSLAGNSDYTF. The chain uses TRBV16 and TRBJ1-2, with D hard to call. The CDR3 end lies 1 residue beyond the end of the read and is filled in from the germline J gene. With 1 base removed from V and 2 bases from J, the gap between germline ends came to 5 bases. Germline assignment: CDR1 SGHSA and CDR2 FRNQAP. The CDR3 has 13 residues.

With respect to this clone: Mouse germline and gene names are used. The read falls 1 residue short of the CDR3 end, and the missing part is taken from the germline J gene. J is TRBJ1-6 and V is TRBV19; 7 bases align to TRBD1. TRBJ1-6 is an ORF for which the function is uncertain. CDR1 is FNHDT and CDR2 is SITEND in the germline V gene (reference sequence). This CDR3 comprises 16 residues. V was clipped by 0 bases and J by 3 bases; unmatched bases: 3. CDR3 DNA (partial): TGTGCCAGCAGTATAGCCGACAGGGTCTATAATTCGCCCCTCTAC. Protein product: CASSIADRVYNSPLY. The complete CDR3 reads CASSIADRVYNSPLYF.

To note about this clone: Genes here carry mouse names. The CDR3: CTCSARDRGLAEQFF. CDR3 DNA (partial): TGCACCTGCAGTGCCCGGGACAGGGGGCTTGCTGAGCAGTTC. The gene calls are TRBV1 and TRBJ2-1, with 12 bases identical to TRBD1. The CDR3 end falls 1 residue outside the read, so it is completed with the germline J gene. Losses at the gene ends were 3 bases for V and 6 bases for J; bases not matched to a gene: 3. The CDR3 contains 15 residues. Germline assignment: CDR1 NSQYPW and CDR2 LRSPGD (reference sequence).

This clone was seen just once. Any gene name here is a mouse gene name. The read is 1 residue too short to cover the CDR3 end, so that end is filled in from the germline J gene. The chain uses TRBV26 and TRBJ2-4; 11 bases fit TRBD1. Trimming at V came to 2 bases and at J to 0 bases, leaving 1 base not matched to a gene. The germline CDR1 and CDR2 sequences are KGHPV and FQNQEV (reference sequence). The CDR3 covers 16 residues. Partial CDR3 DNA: TGTGCCAGCAGTCTGAGGGACAGGGGGAGTCAAAACACCTTGTAC. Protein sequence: CASSLRDRGSQNTLY. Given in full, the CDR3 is CASSLRDRGSQNTLYF.

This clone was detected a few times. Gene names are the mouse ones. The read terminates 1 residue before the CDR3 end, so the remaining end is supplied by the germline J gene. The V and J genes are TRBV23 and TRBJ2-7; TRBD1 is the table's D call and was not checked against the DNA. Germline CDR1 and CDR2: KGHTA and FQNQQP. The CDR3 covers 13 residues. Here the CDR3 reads CSSSQSNTYEQYF. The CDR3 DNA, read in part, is TGCTCCAGCAGTCAATCAAACACCTATGAACAGTAC.

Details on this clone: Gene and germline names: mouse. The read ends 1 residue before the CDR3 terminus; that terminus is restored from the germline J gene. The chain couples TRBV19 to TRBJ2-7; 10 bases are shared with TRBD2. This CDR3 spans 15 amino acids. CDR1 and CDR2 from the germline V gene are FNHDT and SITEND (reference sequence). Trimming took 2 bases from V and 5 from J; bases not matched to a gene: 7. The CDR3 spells CASSIPGGARNEQYF. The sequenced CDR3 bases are TGTGCCAGCAGTATCCCTGGGGGGGCGAGAAATGAACAGTAC.

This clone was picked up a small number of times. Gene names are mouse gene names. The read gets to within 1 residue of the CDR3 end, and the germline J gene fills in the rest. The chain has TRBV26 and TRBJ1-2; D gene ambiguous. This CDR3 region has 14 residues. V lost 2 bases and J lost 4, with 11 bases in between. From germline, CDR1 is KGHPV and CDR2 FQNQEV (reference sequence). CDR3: CASSLQAWGSDYTF. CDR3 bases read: TGTGCCAGCAGTCTGCAGGCCTGGGGCTCCGACTACACC.

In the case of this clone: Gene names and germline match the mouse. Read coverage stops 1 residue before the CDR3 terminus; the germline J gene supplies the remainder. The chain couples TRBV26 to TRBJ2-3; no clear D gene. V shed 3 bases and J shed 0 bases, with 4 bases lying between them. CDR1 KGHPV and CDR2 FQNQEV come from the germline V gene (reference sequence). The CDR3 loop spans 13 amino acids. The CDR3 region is CASSLTSAETLYF. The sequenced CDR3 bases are TGTGCCAGCAGTCTAACTAGTGCAGAAACGCTGTAT.

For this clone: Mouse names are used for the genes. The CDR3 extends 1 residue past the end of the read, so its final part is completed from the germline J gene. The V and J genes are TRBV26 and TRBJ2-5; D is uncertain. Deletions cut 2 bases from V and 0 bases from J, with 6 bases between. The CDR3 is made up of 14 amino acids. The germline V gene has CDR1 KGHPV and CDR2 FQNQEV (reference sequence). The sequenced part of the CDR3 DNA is TGTGCCAGCAGTCTGGGCCCCAACCAAGACACCCAGTAC. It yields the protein CASSLGPNQDTQY. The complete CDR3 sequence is CASSLGPNQDTQYF. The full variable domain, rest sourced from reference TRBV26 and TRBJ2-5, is NSKVIQTPRYLVKGQGQKAKMRCIPEKGHPVVFWYQQNKNNEFKFLINFQNQEVLQQIDMTEKRFSAECPSNSPCSLEIQSSEAGDSALYLCASSLGPNQDTQYFGPGTRLLVL.

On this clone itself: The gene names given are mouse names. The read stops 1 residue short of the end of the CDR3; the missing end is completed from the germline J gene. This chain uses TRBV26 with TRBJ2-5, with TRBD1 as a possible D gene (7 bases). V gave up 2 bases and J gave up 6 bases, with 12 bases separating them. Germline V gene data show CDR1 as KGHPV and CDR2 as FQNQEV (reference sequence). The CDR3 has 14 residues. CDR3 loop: CASSLQGGGDTQYF. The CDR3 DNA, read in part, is TGTGCCAGCAGTCTGCAAGGGGGCGGTGACACCCAGTAC.

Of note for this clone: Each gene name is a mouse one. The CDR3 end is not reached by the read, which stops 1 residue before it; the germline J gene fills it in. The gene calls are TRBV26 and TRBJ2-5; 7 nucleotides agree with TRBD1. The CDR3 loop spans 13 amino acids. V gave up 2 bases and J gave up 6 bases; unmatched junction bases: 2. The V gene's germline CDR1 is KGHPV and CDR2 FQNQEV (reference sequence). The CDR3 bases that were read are TGTGCCAGCAGTCTGGGGACAGAGGACACCCAGTAC. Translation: CASSLGTEDTQY. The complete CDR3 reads CASSLGTEDTQYF.

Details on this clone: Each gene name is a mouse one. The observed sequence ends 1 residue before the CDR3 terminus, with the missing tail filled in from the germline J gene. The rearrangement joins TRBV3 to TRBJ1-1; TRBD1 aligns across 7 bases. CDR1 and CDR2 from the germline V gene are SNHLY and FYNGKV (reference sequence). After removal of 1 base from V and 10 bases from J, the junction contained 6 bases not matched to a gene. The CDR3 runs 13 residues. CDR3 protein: CASSLERGRGVFF. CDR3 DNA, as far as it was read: TGTGCCAGCAGCTTAGAGAGGGGGCGCGGAGTCTTC.

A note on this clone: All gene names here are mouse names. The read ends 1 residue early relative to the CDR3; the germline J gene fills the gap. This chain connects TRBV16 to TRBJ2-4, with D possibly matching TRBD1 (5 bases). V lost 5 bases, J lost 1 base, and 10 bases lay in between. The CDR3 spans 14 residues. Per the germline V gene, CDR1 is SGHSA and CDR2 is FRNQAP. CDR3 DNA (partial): TGTGCAAGCAGCCTCAGGGAGGGTCAAAACACCTTGTAC. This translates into CASSLREGQNTLY. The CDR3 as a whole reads CASSLREGQNTLYF.

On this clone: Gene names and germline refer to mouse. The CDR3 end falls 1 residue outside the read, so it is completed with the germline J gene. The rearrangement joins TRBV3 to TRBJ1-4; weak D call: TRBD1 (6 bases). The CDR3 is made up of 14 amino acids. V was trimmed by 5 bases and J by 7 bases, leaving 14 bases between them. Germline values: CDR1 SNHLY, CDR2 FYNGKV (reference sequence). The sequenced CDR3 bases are TGTGCCAGCAGCCCTGGGGGCAGAGGCGAAAGATTATTT. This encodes CASSPGGRGERLF. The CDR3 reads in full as CASSPGGRGERLFF. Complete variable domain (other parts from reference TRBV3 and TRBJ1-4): GPKVLQIPSHQIIDMGQMVTLNCDPVSNHLYFYWYKQILGQQMEFLVNFYNGKVMEKSKLFKDQFSVERPDGSYFTLKIQPTALEDSAVYFCASSPGGRGERLFFGHGTKLSVL.

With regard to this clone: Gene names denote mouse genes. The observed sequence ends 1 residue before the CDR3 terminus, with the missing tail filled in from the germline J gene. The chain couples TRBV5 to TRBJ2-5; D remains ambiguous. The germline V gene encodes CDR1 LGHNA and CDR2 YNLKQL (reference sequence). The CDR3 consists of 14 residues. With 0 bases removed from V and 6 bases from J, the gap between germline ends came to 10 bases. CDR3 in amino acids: CASSQDVWSDTQYF. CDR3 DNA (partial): TGTGCCAGCAGCCAAGATGTCTGGAGCGACACCCAGTAC.

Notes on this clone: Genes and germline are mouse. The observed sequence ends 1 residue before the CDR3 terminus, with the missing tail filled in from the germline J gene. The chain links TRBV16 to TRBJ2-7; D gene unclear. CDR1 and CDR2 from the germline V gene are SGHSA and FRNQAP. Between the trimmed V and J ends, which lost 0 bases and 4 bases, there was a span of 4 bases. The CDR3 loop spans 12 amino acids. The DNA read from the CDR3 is TGTGCAAGCAGCTTAGACAGTTATGAACAGTAC. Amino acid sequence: CASSLDSYEQY. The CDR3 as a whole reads CASSLDSYEQYF.